This T cell receptor (beta chain) was observed in a study of PD-1 blockade in classical Hodgkin lymphoma. In every patient, relapse followed autologous stem cell transplantation, while exposure to brentuximab vedotin differed. The study, taken as a whole, reports: Still unresolved is the cause of the repertoire differences, which may be disease activity or prior therapy. In newly diagnosed patients, baseline TCR diversity was reportedly below that of healthy donors.

The CDR3 sequence is 15 residues long. J gave up 6 bases and V 1 base, and 3 bases lay outside the gene matches. CDR1 and CDR2 from the germline V gene are SGDLS and YYNGEE. The repertoire was sequenced with immunoSEQ multiplex PCR; TCRdb's copy has only in-frame clones and lacks some. The profile shows tens of thousands of clones, roughly 82% of them singletons. As to this clone: Its antigen remains unidentified.

Sequenced material: peripheral blood mononuclear cells (PBMCs), taken at baseline. The V call is TRBV9, the J call TRBJ2-1, with TRBD1 matching over 11 bases. This TCR was recovered from a human donor with classical Hodgkin lymphoma. CDR3 in amino acids: CASSVRGQGGNEQFF. In DNA, the CDR3 is TGTGCCAGCAGCGTAAGGGGACAGGGGGGCAATGAGCAGTTCTTC.